The TCR beta chain under discussion was sequenced for a study of shared clonotypes between healthy human individuals. Study conclusions and caveats: As a rule, naive subsets had a larger estimated richness than memory subsets. What limited the represented genetic and exposure-history diversity was the small number of donors. Only blood was sampled; tissue repertoires likely differ.

V was clipped by 4 bases and J by 1 base, with 10 bases between them. Germline assignment: CDR1 MNHEY and CDR2 SVGAGI. The length of the CDR3 is 14 residues. The study drew all its donors from Caucasian adults living in Nashville, Tennessee. Worth noting for this clone: What it binds is unknown.

The protocol was immunoSEQ multiplex PCR, while the TCRdb copy is restricted to in-frame clones and leaves out a portion. Among 2 million to 3 million clones, over 85% were seen once, and the ten largest hold about 0.34%. The chain combines TRBV6-5 with TRBJ1-1; tentatively, D is TRBD1 (5 bases). This TCR was recovered from a man aged 18 to 29 in good health. Some clones in this sample may be carry-over from other donors' samples. The sequenced sample was naive CD4+ T cells from PBMCs. Subset indicated: CD45RA+ positively selected. CDR3 protein: CASSLGGANTEAFF. The CDR3 DNA reads as TGTGCCAGCAGTTTGGGGGGTGCGAACACTGAAGCTTTCTTT.